These 16 T cell receptor beta chains were all obtained from the same sample, sequenced in a study of graft-versus-host responses after intestinal transplantation. Sequencing was performed with immunoSEQ multiplex PCR; in TCRdb, only in-frame clones are kept and a portion is missing. The sample contains more than 13,000 clones, around 64% of which appear only once. Processing was applied to graft tissue in order to liberate intraepithelial and lamina propria lymphocytes. The sample consisted of ileum tissue, taken around 720 days after intestinal transplantation. All receptors come from a human patient who received an intestinal transplant, so some T cells may come from the graft donor.

This clone is categorized as medium-sized (0.01 to 0.1%). V gene TRBV7-9 combines with J gene TRBJ1-4; TRBD1 is a possible D gene (5 bases). V was clipped by 4 bases and J by 8 bases, with 11 bases between them. There are 13 residues in the CDR3. CDR1 and CDR2 (germline): SEHNR, FQNEAQ (reference sequence). The DNA of the CDR3 is TGTGCCAGCAGCTCAAGGGGCCAGGAAAAACTGTTTTTT. Protein sequence: CASSSRGQEKLFF.

This clone was found a few times. The chain uses TRBV6-6 and TRBJ2-7, with TRBD1 identical over 8 bases. The CDR3 covers 14 residues. J gave up 2 bases and V 6 bases, and 6 bases lay outside the gene matches. The germline V gene has CDR1 MNHNY and CDR2 SVGAGI (reference sequence). The CDR3 bases are TGTGCCAGCAGGGGGACAGGTACCGCCTACGAGCAGTACTTC. Its protein is CASRGTGTAYEQYF.

The chain uses TRBV5-1 and TRBJ2-2; D not certain. Deletions cut 0 bases from V and 7 bases from J, with 10 bases between. Germline CDR1 reads SGHRS; CDR2 reads YFSETQ. The CDR3 runs to 14 residues. The CDR3 nucleotides are TGCGCCAGCAGCTTGGAAAAGGATATCGGGGAGCTGTTTTTT. Translating it yields CASSLEKDIGELFF.

This clone was seen a handful of times. The chain combines TRBV11-3 with TRBJ2-2; maybe TRBD1 (5 bases). Germline CDR1 is SGHNT and CDR2 is YENEEA. Trimming stripped 4 bases from V and 0 bases from J, with 12 bases between. The CDR3 contains 16 residues. DNA for the CDR3: TGTGCCAGCAGCTCCCAACAGGTGGCGAACACCGGGGAGCTGTTTTTT. Translating it yields CASSSQQVANTGELFF.

The chain has TRBV7-2 and TRBJ2-5; 7 bases fit TRBD1. V shed 10 bases and J 5 bases; nucleotides not matched to a gene: 10. The CDR3 runs 13 residues. Germline loops: CDR1 SGHTA, CDR2 FQGNSA. The CDR3 loop is CATSGDRAETQYF. The CDR3 nucleotides read TGTGCCACCTCGGGCGACAGGGCTGAGACCCAGTACTTC.

The V and J genes are TRBV11-2 and TRBJ2-1, with 12 bases matching TRBD2. Trimming cost V 1 base and J 11 bases; bases outside gene matches: 6. Germline-derived CDR1 and CDR2 are SGHAT and FQNNGV. This CDR3 has 15 amino acids. In DNA, the CDR3 is TGTGCCAGCAGCTTAGGGACTAGCGGGATTGGAAAGCAGTTCTTC. This codes for CASSLGTSGIGKQFF.

This clone was found once. V gene TRBV6-5 combines with J gene TRBJ1-2; perhaps TRBD1 as D (5 bases). The germline V and J ends were trimmed by 5 bases and 4 bases, with 8 bases remaining between them. There are 12 residues in the CDR3. CDR1 is MNHEY, CDR2 SVGAGI, per germline. The CDR3 loop is CASSQGPYGYTF. The CDR3 bases are TGTGCCAGCAGTCAGGGACCCTATGGCTACACCTTC.

The rearrangement links TRBV14 to TRBJ2-3; no reliable D call. Germline V gene lookup returns CDR1 SGHDN and CDR2 FVKESK. The CDR3 has 13 amino acids. The ends were cut back, 2 bases at V and 6 bases at J, with 9 bases in the middle. The CDR3 DNA follows: TGTGCCAGCAGCCAAAACATAGTGGATACGCAGTATTTT. This translates into CASSQNIVDTQYF.

This chain joins TRBV7-2 and TRBJ1-2, with D tentatively TRBD1 (5 bases). Germline CDR1 SGHTA, CDR2 FQGNSA. Trimming left V 2 bases short and J 4 bases short, with 14 bases between. CDR3 length: 15 amino acids. CDR3 in DNA: TGTGCCAGCAGCTTACGGGACTGGTCTGGCTATGGCTACACCTTC. Protein: CASSLRDWSGYGYTF.

The chain has TRBV7-7 and TRBJ2-5; D may correspond to TRBD1 or TRBD2 (5 bases each). Germline loops: CDR1 SSHAT, CDR2 FNYEAQ (reference sequence). The CDR3 totals 14 residues. Trimming left V 2 bases short and J 5 bases short, with 12 bases between. Here the CDR3 reads CASSLIRGSETQYF. The CDR3 region has the DNA TGTGCCAGCAGCTTAATTCGGGGCAGCGAGACCCAGTACTTC.

The V and J genes are TRBV2 and TRBJ2-3; tentatively, D is TRBD1 or TRBD2 (5 bases each). Germline V gene lookup returns CDR1 SNHLY and CDR2 FYNNEI. The V gene lost 6 bases and the J gene lost 2 bases, with 9 bases spanning the gap. This CDR3 contains 13 residues. CDR3 residues: CASSRDHTDTQYF. The CDR3 coding sequence is TGTGCCAGCAGCAGGGACCACACAGATACGCAGTATTTT. Supplemented by reference TRBV2 and TRBJ2-3, the full variable domain reads EPEVTQTPSHQVTQMGQEVILRCVPISNHLYFYWYRQILGQKVEFLVSFYNNEISEKSEIFDDQFSVERPDGSNFTLKIRSTKLEDSAMYFCASSRDHTDTQYFGPGTRLTVL.

This clone was found a few times. This chain joins TRBV5-6 and TRBJ2-7; D unclear. This CDR3 has 11 residues. With 0 bases removed from V and 3 bases from J, the gap between germline ends came to 1 base. Germline V CDR1 and CDR2: SGHDT, YYEEEE. The CDR3 sequence: CASSLDYEQYF. The CDR3 region has the DNA TGTGCCAGCAGCTTGGACTACGAGCAGTACTTC.

Points on this clone: Other nucleotide sequences in the sample specify the same CDR3. V gene TRBV30 combines with J gene TRBJ1-2; 7 bases agree with TRBD1. Unmatched junction bases numbered 15, after V lost 1 base and J lost 4 bases. Germline V gene sequence: CDR1 GTSNPN, CDR2 SVGIG (reference sequence). This CDR3 has 17 amino acids. CDR3 coding DNA: TGTGCCTGGAGTGCCTCCCCCGGGACAGCGATTAGCTATGGCTACACCTTC. It is translated as CAWSASPGTAISYGYTF. The full variable domain, its missing parts supplied by reference TRBV30 and TRBJ1-2, is SQTIHQWPATLVQPVGSPLSLECTVEGTSNPNLYWYRQAAGRGLQLLFYSVGIGQISSEVPQNLSASRPQDRQFILSSKKLLLSDSGFYLCAWSASPGTAISYGYTFGSGTRLTVV.

V gene TRBV6-6 combines with J gene TRBJ2-7; a weak D match, TRBD2 (6 bases). This CDR3 is built from 15 residues. Trimming shortened V by 0 bases and J by 0 bases, and 9 bases separated the two germline ends. Germline lookup yields CDR1 MNHNY and CDR2 SVGAGI (reference sequence). This CDR3 reads CASSYSSGPSYEQYF. CDR3 DNA sequence: TGTGCCAGCAGTTACTCCAGCGGGCCCTCCTACGAGCAGTACTTC.

This clone was observed a single time. This chain uses TRBV6-6 with TRBJ2-5; 8 bases are shared with TRBD1. Germline trimming cut 5 bases from V and 6 bases from J; bases unmatched to any gene: 5. The CDR3 extends over 13 amino acids. CDR1 is MNHNY, CDR2 SVGAGI, per germline (reference sequence). The CDR3 spells CASSDRGVKTQYF. The DNA of the CDR3 is TGTGCCAGCAGTGACAGGGGTGTTAAGACCCAGTACTTC.

This clone was observed a handful of times. The chain combines TRBV28 with TRBJ2-7; TRBD1 aligns across 8 bases. This CDR3 comprises 15 residues. CDR1 and CDR2 (germline): MDHEN, SYDVKM. Trimming took 3 bases from V and 6 from J; bases not matched to a gene: 10. Here the CDR3 reads CASSFRDRHSVEQYF. CDR3 DNA sequence: TGTGCCAGCAGTTTCCGGGACAGGCATTCAGTCGAGCAGTACTTC.